This T cell receptor (beta chain) is drawn from a study of shared clonotypes between healthy human individuals. Germline V gives CDR1 GTSNPN, CDR2 SVGIG (reference sequence). The CDR3 covers 13 residues. Trimming took 0 bases from V and 5 from J, leaving 10 bases between them. A word on this clone: Its antigen is unidentified.

Study processing details: Sequence data from immunoSEQ were junction-only and lacked quality scores; consequently, filtering differed. Assay: immunoSEQ multiplex PCR; the TCRdb copy retains only in-frame clones and omits some. V and J calls and clone size are copied from that table; D and trimming were computed from the DNA. The sample consists of more than 550,000 clones, roughly nine tenths of them appearing once. The naive CD8 population came from CD45RO-negative cells selected for CCR7, without terminally differentiated effector memory CD45RA+ cells. Study-level findings and limits: Naive CD4 clonotypes overlapped across a few donors at around 4.7%. A reduction in generation probabilities was seen for non-shared clonotypes relative to those shared by all four donors.

V and J are TRBV30 and TRBJ2-5; D gene uncertain. The material sequenced was naive CD8+ T cells sorted from blood. This sequence originates from a man under 40 in good health. CDR3 nucleotides: TGTGCCTGGAGTGTGGGTGGGCGGGAGACCCAGTACTTC. Protein: CAWSVGGRETQYF.